The clone carrying this T cell receptor (beta chain) showed up just a few times. What it recognizes is unknown. This sample was included in a study of graft-versus-host responses after intestinal transplantation. The study's findings and limits: Among recipient marrow samples, GvH clones were found; some appeared first in ileum or blood. Levels of circulating GvH clones at their peak were associated with early post-transplant HvG declines.

CDR3 size: 14 residues. Trimming pared 6 bases from V and 2 bases from J, leaving 11 bases between. Germline CDR1 and CDR2: MNHNS and SASEGT. Method: immunoSEQ multiplex PCR; TCRdb's copy keeps in-frame clones and lacks some. This table holds 85,000 to 90,000 clones, roughly four fifths found once. The chain recombines TRBV6-1 with TRBJ2-1; tentatively, D is TRBD1 (6 bases). Sample: unstimulated CD8+ T cells sorted from spleen or lymph node cells, taken before intestinal transplant. The source is a human donor who received an intestinal transplant. The chain's CDR3 is CASRKQGPYNEQFF. CDR3 DNA sequence: TGTGCCAGCAGAAAACAGGGTCCCTACAATGAGCAGTTCTTC.